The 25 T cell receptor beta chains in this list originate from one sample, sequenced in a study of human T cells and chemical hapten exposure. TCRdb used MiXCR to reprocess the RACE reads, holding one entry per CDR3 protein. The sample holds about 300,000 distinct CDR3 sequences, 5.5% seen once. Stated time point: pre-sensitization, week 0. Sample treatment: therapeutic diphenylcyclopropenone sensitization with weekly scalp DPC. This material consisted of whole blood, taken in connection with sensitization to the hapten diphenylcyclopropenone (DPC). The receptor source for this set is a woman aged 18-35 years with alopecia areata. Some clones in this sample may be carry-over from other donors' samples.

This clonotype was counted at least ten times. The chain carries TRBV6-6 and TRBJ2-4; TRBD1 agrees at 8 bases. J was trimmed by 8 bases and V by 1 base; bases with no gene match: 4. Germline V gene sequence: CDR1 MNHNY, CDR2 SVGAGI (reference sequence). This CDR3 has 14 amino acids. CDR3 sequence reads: CASSYWDRSDIQYF. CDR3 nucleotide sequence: TGTGCCAGCAGTTACTGGGACAGGTCGGACATTCAGTACTTC.

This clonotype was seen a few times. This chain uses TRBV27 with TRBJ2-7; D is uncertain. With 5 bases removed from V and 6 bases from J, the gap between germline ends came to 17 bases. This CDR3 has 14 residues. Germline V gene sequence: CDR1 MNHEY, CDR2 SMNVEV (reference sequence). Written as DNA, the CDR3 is TGTGCCAGCAGTCCTAGGTCCCTCTCGATCGAGCAGTACTTC. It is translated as CASSPRSLSIEQYF.

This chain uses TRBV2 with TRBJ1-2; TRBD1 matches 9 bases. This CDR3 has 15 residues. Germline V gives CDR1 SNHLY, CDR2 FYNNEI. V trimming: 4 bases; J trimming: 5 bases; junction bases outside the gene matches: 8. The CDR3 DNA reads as TGTGCCAGCAGTGGAAACAGGGGGCGCGGGTATGGCTACACCTTC. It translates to CASSGNRGRGYGYTF. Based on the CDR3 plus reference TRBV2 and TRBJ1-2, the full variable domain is EPEVTQTPSHQVTQMGQEVILRCVPISNHLYFYWYRQILGQKVEFLVSFYNNEISEKSEIFDDQFSVERPDGSNFTLKIRSTKLEDSAMYFCASSGNRGRGYGYTFGSGTRLTVV.

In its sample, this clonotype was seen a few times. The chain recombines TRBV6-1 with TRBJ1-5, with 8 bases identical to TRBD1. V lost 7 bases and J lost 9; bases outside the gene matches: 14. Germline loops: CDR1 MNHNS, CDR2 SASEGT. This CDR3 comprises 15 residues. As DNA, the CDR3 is TGTGCCAGCACCCAGACAGGGGCCCTGGTGGGGCCCCAGCATTTT. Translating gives CASTQTGALVGPQHF.

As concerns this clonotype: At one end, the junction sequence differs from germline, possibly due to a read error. CDR3 sequence (DNA): TGTGCCAGCAGCACTAATGCGGGGAACTCGAATCAGCCCCTGCATTTT. Encoded protein: CASSTNAGNSNQPLHF. The J gene is TRBJ1-5, the V gene TRBV4-2; D is uncertain. The germline V gene encodes CDR1 LGHNA and CDR2 YNFKEQ. This CDR3 region has 16 residues.

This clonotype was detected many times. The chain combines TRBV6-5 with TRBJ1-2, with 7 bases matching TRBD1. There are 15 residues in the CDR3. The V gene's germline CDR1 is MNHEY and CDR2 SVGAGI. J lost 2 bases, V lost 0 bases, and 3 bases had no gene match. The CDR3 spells CASSYSRGGNYGYTF. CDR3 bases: TGTGCCAGCAGTTACTCCAGGGGGGGAAACTATGGCTACACCTTC.

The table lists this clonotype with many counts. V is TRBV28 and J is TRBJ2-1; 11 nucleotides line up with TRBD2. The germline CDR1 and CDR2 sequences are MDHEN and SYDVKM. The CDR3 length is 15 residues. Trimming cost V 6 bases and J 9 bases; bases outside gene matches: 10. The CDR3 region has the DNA TGTGCCAGCAGCTATTCTAGCGGGGGGCCAACTGAGCAGTTCTTC. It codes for CASSYSSGGPTEQFF.

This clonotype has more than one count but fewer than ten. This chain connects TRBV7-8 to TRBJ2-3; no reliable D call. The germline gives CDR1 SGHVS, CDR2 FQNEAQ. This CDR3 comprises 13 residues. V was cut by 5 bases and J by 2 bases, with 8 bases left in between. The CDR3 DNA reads TGTGCCAGCAGCACCCGATACACAGATACGCAGTATTTT. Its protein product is CASSTRYTDTQYF. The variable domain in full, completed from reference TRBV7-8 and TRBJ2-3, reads GAGVSQSPRYKVAKRGQDVALRCDPISGHVSLFWYQQALGQGPEFLTYFQNEAQLDKSGLPSDRFFAERPEGSVSTLKIQRTQQEDSAVYLCASSTRYTDTQYFGPGTRLTVL.

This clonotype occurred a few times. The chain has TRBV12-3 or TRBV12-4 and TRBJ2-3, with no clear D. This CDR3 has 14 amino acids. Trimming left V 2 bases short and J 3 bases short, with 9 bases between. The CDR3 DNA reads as TGTGCCAGCAGTTTAATCGGAGAAACAGATACGCAGTATTTT. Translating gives CASSLIGETDTQYF.

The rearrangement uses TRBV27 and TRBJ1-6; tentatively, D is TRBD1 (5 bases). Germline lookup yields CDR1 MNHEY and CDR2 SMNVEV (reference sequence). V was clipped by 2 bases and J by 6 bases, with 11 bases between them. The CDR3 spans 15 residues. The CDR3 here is CASSLAGTGNSPLHF. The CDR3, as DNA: TGTGCCAGCAGTTTAGCTGGGACGGGTAATTCACCCCTCCACTTT.

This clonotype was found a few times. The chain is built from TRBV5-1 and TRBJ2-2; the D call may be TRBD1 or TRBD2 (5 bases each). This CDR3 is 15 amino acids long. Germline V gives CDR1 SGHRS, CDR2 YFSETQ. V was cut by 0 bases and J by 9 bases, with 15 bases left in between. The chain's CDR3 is CASSLGPGTARELFF. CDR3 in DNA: TGCGCCAGCAGCTTGGGCCCCGGGACCGCTAGGGAGCTGTTTTTT.

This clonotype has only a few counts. This CDR3 reads CASSVATSEAGNTIYF. CDR3 sequence (DNA): TGTGCCAGCAGCGTAGCTACGTCCGAAGCCGGAAACACCATATATTTT. The rearrangement links TRBV9 to TRBJ1-3; no clear D gene. CDR1 is SGDLS, CDR2 YYNGEE, per germline. CDR3 length equals 16 residues. Trimming removed 0 bases from V and 4 bases from J, with 14 bases in between.

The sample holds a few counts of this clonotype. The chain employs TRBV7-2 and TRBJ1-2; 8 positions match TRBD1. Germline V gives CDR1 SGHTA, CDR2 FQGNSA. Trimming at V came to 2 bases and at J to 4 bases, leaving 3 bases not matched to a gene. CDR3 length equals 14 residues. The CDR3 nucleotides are TGTGCCAGCAGCTTAACAGGGGGAGGCTATGGCTACACCTTC. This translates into CASSLTGGGYGYTF.

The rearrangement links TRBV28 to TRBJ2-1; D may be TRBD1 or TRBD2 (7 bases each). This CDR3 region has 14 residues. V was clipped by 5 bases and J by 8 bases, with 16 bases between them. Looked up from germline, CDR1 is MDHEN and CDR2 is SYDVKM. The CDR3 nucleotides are TGTGCCAGCAGTCGAACAGGGGAGGGGGATGAGCAGTTCTTC. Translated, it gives CASSRTGEGDEQFF.

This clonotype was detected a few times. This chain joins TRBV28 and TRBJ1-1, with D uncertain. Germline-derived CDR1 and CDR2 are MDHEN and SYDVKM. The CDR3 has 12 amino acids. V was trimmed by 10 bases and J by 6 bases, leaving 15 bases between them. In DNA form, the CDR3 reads TGTGCCACCAAAAACCTTGGGGCTGAAGCTTTCTTT. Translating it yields CATKNLGAEAFF.

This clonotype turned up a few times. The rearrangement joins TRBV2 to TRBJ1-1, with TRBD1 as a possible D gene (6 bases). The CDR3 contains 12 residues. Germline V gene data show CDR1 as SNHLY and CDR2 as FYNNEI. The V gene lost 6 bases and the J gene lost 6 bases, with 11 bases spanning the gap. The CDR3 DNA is TGTGCCAGCAGCCCACAGGGACCTGAAGCTTTCTTT. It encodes CASSPQGPEAFF. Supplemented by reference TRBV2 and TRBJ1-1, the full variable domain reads EPEVTQTPSHQVTQMGQEVILRCVPISNHLYFYWYRQILGQKVEFLVSFYNNEISEKSEIFDDQFSVERPDGSNFTLKIRSTKLEDSAMYFCASSPQGPEAFFGQGTRLTVV.

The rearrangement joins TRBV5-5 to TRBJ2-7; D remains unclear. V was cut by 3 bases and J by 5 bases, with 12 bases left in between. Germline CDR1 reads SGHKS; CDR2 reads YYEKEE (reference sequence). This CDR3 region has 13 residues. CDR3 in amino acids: CASSSLDTDEQYF. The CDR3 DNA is TGTGCCAGCAGCTCCCTAGACACCGACGAGCAGTACTTC.

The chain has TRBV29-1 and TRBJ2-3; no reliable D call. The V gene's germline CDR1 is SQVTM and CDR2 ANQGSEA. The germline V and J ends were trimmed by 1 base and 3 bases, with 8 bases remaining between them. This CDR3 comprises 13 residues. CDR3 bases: TGCAGCGTTGAAGTAGACACAACAGATACGCAGTATTTT. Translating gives CSVEVDTTDTQYF.

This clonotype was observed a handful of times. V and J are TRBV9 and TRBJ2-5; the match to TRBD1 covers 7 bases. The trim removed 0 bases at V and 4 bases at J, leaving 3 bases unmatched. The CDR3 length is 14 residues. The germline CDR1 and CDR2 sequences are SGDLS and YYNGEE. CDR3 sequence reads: CASSVGTGVETQYF. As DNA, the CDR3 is TGTGCCAGCAGCGTAGGCACAGGGGTAGAGACCCAGTACTTC.

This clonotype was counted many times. The CDR3 spells CSAPQFGTDTQYF. In DNA form, the CDR3 reads TGCAGTGCTCCACAGTTTGGGACAGATACGCAGTATTTT. The gene calls are TRBV20-1 and TRBJ2-3; no firm D call. V was cut by 5 bases and J by 3 bases, with 12 bases left in between. Germline lookup yields CDR1 DFQATT and CDR2 SNEGSKA (reference sequence). The CDR3 is 13 residues long.

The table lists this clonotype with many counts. In nucleotides, the CDR3 is TGTGCCAGCAGTCCACAGGGCCGGCAGCCCCAGCATTTT. Its translation: CASSPQGRQPQHF. The rearrangement joins TRBV7-2 to TRBJ1-5; TRBD1 might be the D (6 bases). The V gene's germline CDR1 is SGHTA and CDR2 FQGNSA. Between the trimmed V and J ends, which lost 6 bases and 7 bases, there was a span of 13 bases. The CDR3 contains 13 residues.

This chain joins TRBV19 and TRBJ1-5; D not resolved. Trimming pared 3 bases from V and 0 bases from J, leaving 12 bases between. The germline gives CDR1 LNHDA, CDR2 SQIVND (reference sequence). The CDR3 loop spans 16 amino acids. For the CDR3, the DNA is TGTGCCAGTAGTATCGGGCGTGGGAATAGCAATCAGCCCCAGCATTTT. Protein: CASSIGRGNSNQPQHF.

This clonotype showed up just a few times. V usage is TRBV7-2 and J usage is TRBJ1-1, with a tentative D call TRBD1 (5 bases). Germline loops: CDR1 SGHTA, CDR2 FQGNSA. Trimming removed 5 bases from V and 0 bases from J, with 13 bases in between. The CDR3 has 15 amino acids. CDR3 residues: CASSPMGGVNTEAFF. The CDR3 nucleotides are TGTGCCAGCAGCCCCATGGGAGGGGTGAACACTGAAGCTTTCTTT. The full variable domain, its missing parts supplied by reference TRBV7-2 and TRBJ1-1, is GAGVSQSPSNKVTEKGKDVELRCDPISGHTALYWYRQSLGQGLEFLIYFQGNSAPDKSGLPSDRFSAERTGGSVSTLTIQRTQQEDSAVYLCASSPMGGVNTEAFFGQGTRLTVV.

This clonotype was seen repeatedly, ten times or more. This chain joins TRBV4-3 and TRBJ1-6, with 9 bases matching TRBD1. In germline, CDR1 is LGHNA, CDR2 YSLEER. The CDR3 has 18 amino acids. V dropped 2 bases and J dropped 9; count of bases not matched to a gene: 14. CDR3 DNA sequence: TGCGCCAGCAGCCAACATAAAACTTCCGGGACAGGGAGTTCACCCCTCCACTTT. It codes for CASSQHKTSGTGSSPLHF.

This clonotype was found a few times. As DNA, the CDR3 is TGTGCCAGCAGCCAAGAATCCAGGGCACCTAATTCACCCCTCCACTTT. It specifies CASSQESRAPNSPLHF. V and J are TRBV3-1 and TRBJ1-6, with D possibly matching TRBD1 (5 bases). The V end was cut by 0 bases, the J end by 6 bases, with 12 bases between. CDR1 is LGHDT and CDR2 is YNNKEL in the germline V gene (reference sequence). The CDR3 has 16 residues.